The TCR beta chain under discussion was sequenced for a study of cytomegalovirus exposure and HLA in healthy donors (dated by TCRdb to 2015 to 2018). Concerning the study at large: According to a later analysis, one platform produced both the roughly 110 validation repertoires and the approximately 600 repertoires of the first cohort. The study aimed to test whether signatures of past pathogen exposure could be identified by cataloging public T cell receptors. A separate validation cohort of about 110 different subjects was used in addition to the approximately 700-subject first cohort. The study combined high-throughput TCR immunosequencing, statistical association of individual TCRs with disease status, and machine learning to predict cytomegalovirus infection status.

The receptor library was made with the immunoSEQ multiplex PCR assay. Per the authors' processing: A statistical classification framework was built for diagnosing cytomegalovirus status from the catalog of TCR beta chain sequences. TCRdb took this table from immuneACCESS and kept in-frame rearrangements with V and J called. Such tables lack part of the clones; where checked against another copy, unresolved V genes explain under half of the gap, and the rest is unexplained. That table supplies the V and J calls and clone size; D and trimming were determined from the DNA. The sample includes roughly 50,000 clones, with roughly 93% observed a single time. The top ten hold 1.7% of the sample. The cysteine opens and the phenylalanine closes a CDR3 of 13 amino acids. Only the CDR3 DNA is retained, 39 bases long and in frame from the first base. Via the germline V gene, CDR1 is MNHNS and CDR2 SASEGT. Germline trimming amounts to 6 bases on V and 14 bases on J, with 13 as the count of junction bases outside the gene matches.

Concerning this clone itself: Its antigen is not yet known. The sample holds no much larger clone one base away, and base qualities are not on file.

Separate from the approximately 700-subject first cohort, the validation cohort of roughly 110 subjects was the group to which the donors belonged. General findings and caveats noted by the study authors: According to the authors, the approach could potentially be generalized to other disease states and immunological phenotypes. In both the original and validation cohorts, the classifier was reported to diagnose cytomegalovirus status with high specificity and sensitivity. In vitro tests confirmed that three of the cytomegalovirus-associated TCR beta chains recognize cytomegalovirus antigens. In a later analysis, TCRs clustered in the first cohort were found to also tend to co-occur in the roughly 130 validation repertoires, with 90% to 95% of cluster scores above 0. Most TCR sequences were observed very rarely across donors, whereas some public TCRs were present in many individuals. A later analysis lacked HLA typing for the validation cohort, so it scored co-occurrence in that cohort across all 110 or so repertoires. A total of 150 or so TCR beta chains were listed by the study as associated with cytomegalovirus.

The sequenced material came from PBMCs. The chain uses TRBV6-1 and TRBJ2-1; TRBD1 fits 7 bases in the junction. The sequence derives from a woman between 18 and 30 years old in good health and CMV-seropositive. The nucleotide sequence is given as TGTGCCAGCAGGGCTACAGGGGTTTCTTCTAAGTTCTTC. Translated, it gives CASRATGVSSKFF.